Listed here are 30 T cell receptor beta chains from one sample, sequenced in a study of T cells in localized non-small cell lung cancer. Sequencing used immunoSEQ multiplex PCR; TCRdb keeps in-frame clones, though not all of them. The sample records under 45,000 clones, 65% to 90% being singletons. This specimen was PBMCs, taken before any cancer treatment. Every receptor here comes from a man between 40 and 70 years old with stage II lung adenocarcinoma.

The chain has TRBV4-1 and TRBJ2-7, with D perhaps assigned TRBD1 or TRBD2 (5 bases each). The V end was cut by 5 bases, the J end by 3 bases, with 5 bases between. The CDR3 spans 11 residues. Germline V gene sequence: CDR1 MGHRA, CDR2 YSYEKL. The CDR3 bases are TGCGCCAGCAGCGGGGGCTACGAGCAGTACTTC. Protein: CASSGGYEQYF.

The gene calls are TRBV11-2 and TRBJ1-6; D might be TRBD1 (6 bases). Trimming pared 2 bases from V and 10 bases from J, leaving 12 bases between. The CDR3 contains 14 residues. Per the germline V gene, CDR1 is SGHAT and CDR2 is FQNNGV. The CDR3 here is CASSLLGGASPLHF. The CDR3 region has the DNA TGTGCCAGCAGCTTATTAGGGGGTGCCTCACCCCTCCACTTT.

This clone was detected once. The chain employs TRBV6-5 and TRBJ1-1; D is perhaps TRBD1 (5 bases). In germline, CDR1 is MNHEY, CDR2 SVGAGI. V was pared by 5 bases and J by 11 bases, with 15 bases between. CDR3 length equals 12 residues. The CDR3 sequence is CASSRRRGVAFF. The CDR3 DNA is TGTGCCAGCAGTCGTCGGCGGGGCGTGGCTTTCTTT.

In this sample, this clone turned up once. J is TRBJ2-3 and V is TRBV29-1; TRBD2 matches at 13 bases. Germline CDR1 is SQVTM and CDR2 is ANQGSEA. This CDR3 has 17 residues. V was clipped by 0 bases and J by 1 base; unmatched bases: 4. The CDR3 region has the DNA TGCAGCGTTGAAGAGGGGACTAGCGGGGTGCGCACAGATACGCAGTATTTT. This translates into CSVEEGTSGVRTDTQYF.

This chain links TRBV4-1 with TRBJ2-7; no reliable D call. V dropped 1 base and J dropped 2 bases, with 9 bases sitting between them. This CDR3 has 14 residues. Germline V gene sequence: CDR1 MGHRA, CDR2 YSYEKL. CDR3 residues: CASSQVVTAYEQYF. CDR3 DNA: TGCGCCAGCAGCCAAGTCGTTACAGCCTACGAGCAGTACTTC.

The chain employs TRBV11-2 and TRBJ2-7; possible D gene TRBD2, 7 bases. Germline V gene sequence: CDR1 SGHAT, CDR2 FQNNGV. V lost 5 bases to trimming and J lost 0 bases, with 23 bases between them. This CDR3 is built from 18 residues. CDR3: CASSLRRSAGASSYEQYF. The CDR3 DNA follows: TGTGCCAGCAGCCTTAGGAGGTCCGCGGGGGCCAGCTCCTACGAGCAGTACTTC. The entire variable domain, with the rest obtained from reference TRBV11-2 and TRBJ2-7, is as follows: EAGVAQSPRYKIIEKRQSVAFWCNPISGHATLYWYQQILGQGPKLLIQFQNNGVVDDSQLPKDRFSAERLKGVDSTLKIQPAKLEDSAVYLCASSLRRSAGASSYEQYFGPGTRLTVT.

This clone was observed once. CDR3 amino acids: CASSQDSGYGYTF. CDR3 bases: TGCGCCAGCAGTCAAGACAGCGGCTATGGCTACACCTTC. This chain connects TRBV5-1 to TRBJ1-2; D perhaps matches TRBD1 (5 bases). The CDR3 loop spans 13 amino acids. Germline CDR1 reads SGHRS; CDR2 reads YFSETQ. V was pared by 5 bases and J by 4 bases, with 12 bases between.

This clone was seen only once. This chain uses TRBV4-3 with TRBJ2-1; D not certain. The V and J ends lost 0 bases and 4 bases respectively, with 13 bases between them. The CDR3 loop spans 16 amino acids. Germline CDR1 reads LGHNA; CDR2 reads YSLEER. Here the CDR3 DNA reads TGCGCCAGCAGCCAAGATGTACAATCAAGATACAATGAGCAGTTCTTC. Translated, it gives CASSQDVQSRYNEQFF.

Relative to its sample, this clone is medium-sized. The chain's CDR3 is CASSYSKDTQYF. The CDR3 DNA sequence: TGTGCCAGCAGTTACTCGAAAGATACGCAGTATTTT. The genes are TRBV6-6 and TRBJ2-3, with D hard to call. The CDR3 contains 12 residues. Trimming cost V 0 bases and J 5 bases, with 3 bases left between them. Germline V gives CDR1 MNHNY, CDR2 SVGAGI (reference sequence).

V usage is TRBV7-8 and J usage is TRBJ2-7, with D possibly matching TRBD1 (5 bases). V was trimmed by 5 bases and J by 1 base, leaving 15 bases between them. Germline lookup yields CDR1 SGHVS and CDR2 FQNEAQ. The CDR3 runs to 15 residues. The CDR3 DNA sequence: TGTGCCAGCAGCCCAGACAGTTGGGGATCCTACGAGCAGTACTTC. This codes for CASSPDSWGSYEQYF.

This rearrangement joins TRBV7-9 to TRBJ2-1, with 15 bases identical to TRBD2. Germline V gene data show CDR1 as SEHNR and CDR2 as FQNEAQ (reference sequence). The V gene end was trimmed by 1 base and the J gene end by 7 bases; junction bases not matched to a gene: 8. The CDR3 is 18 amino acids. The chain's CDR3 is CASSLGGLAGGRLNEQFF. CDR3 in DNA: TGTGCCAGCAGCTTAGGAGGACTAGCGGGGGGGCGTCTGAATGAGCAGTTCTTC.

The rearrangement uses TRBV27 and TRBJ1-5, with no clear D. Germline CDR1 is MNHEY and CDR2 is SMNVEV (reference sequence). This CDR3 is built from 15 residues. V was cut by 0 bases and J by 2 bases, with 8 bases left in between. The CDR3: CASSLSMMGNQPQHF. CDR3 DNA sequence: TGTGCCAGCAGTTTATCGATGATGGGCAATCAGCCCCAGCATTTT.

By sample fraction, this clone is medium-sized. The chain has TRBV30 and TRBJ1-2; no definite D call. The CDR3 sequence is 15 residues long. Germline assignment: CDR1 GTSNPN and CDR2 SVGIG (reference sequence). The germline V and J ends were trimmed by 0 bases and 0 bases, with 11 bases remaining between them. CDR3 protein: CAWSVFLGPNYGYTF. For the CDR3, the DNA is TGTGCCTGGAGTGTATTTCTAGGACCTAACTATGGCTACACCTTC.

This chain links TRBV19 with TRBJ1-2; no clear D gene. V lost 5 bases and J 8 bases, leaving 15 bases between the germline ends. The CDR3 is made up of 13 amino acids. The germline V gene has CDR1 LNHDA and CDR2 SQIVND (reference sequence). The DNA of the CDR3 is TGTGCCAGTAGTTTTCTAACCGAAGGAGGCTACACCTTC. Amino acids: CASSFLTEGGYTF.

This chain connects TRBV2 to TRBJ1-2; D not certain. The V and J ends lost 7 bases and 8 bases respectively, with 17 bases between them. The length of the CDR3 is 13 residues. The germline V gene has CDR1 SNHLY and CDR2 FYNNEI. The CDR3 sequence is CASTAPGRSGYTF. CDR3 in DNA: TGTGCCAGCACGGCCCCCGGCAGAAGCGGCTACACCTTC.

In its sample, this clone was seen a few times. The chain has TRBV11-2 and TRBJ2-5, with 7 bases that match TRBD2. Trimming took 6 bases from V and 1 from J; bases not matched to a gene: 17. The CDR3 has 18 amino acids. CDR1 SGHAT and CDR2 FQNNGV come from the germline V gene. The CDR3 DNA sequence: TGTGCCAGCAGTTTTGATGGGACTAAACCCGGGCCCCAAGAGACCCAGTACTTC. It codes for CASSFDGTKPGPQETQYF.

The rearrangement joins TRBV12-2 to TRBJ1-2; the tabulated D call, TRBD1, remains unverified against the DNA. TRBV12-2 is noted as a pseudogene. This CDR3 is 13 amino acids long. As DNA, the CDR3 is TGTGCAAGTCGCGGGGGACAGGTGCGTAGCTACACCTTC. This translates into CASRGGQVRSYTF.

Note on this clone: An end of the junction differs from the germline gene, which may be a read error. The same CDR3 also results from other DNA sequences found in this sample. The chain uses TRBV28 and TRBJ2-2, with D perhaps TRBD2 (5 bases). CDR3 length equals 13 residues. Germline loops: CDR1 MDHEN, CDR2 SYDVKM. The CDR3 DNA reads TGTGCCAGCACCAGCACGAACACCGGGGAGTTGTTTTTT. Translating gives CASTSTNTGELFF.

This clone is termed medium-sized. The chain joins TRBV7-7 to TRBJ2-2; D not certain. V was clipped by 5 bases and J by 4 bases, with 20 bases between them. The CDR3 has 17 residues. Germline-derived CDR1 and CDR2 are SSHAT and FNYEAQ (reference sequence). The CDR3: CASSPLVSFVSTGELFF. The DNA of the CDR3 is TGTGCCAGCAGCCCTTTAGTTAGCTTCGTTAGCACCGGGGAGCTGTTTTTT.

V is TRBV6-1 and J is TRBJ1-2; D call uncertain. The CDR3 sequence is 13 residues long. V lost 2 bases and J lost 4, with 8 bases in between. CDR1 and CDR2 from the germline V gene are MNHNS and SASEGT. CDR3 sequence: CASSEQETYGYTF. CDR3 in DNA: TGTGCCAGCAGTGAACAGGAGACCTATGGCTACACCTTC.

CDR3: CASSGSNSPLHF. For the CDR3, the DNA is TGTGCCAGCAGTGGGTCCAATTCACCCCTCCACTTT. The chain is built from TRBV2 and TRBJ1-6; unclear D gene. The CDR3 runs to 12 residues. The V end was cut by 4 bases, the J end by 7 bases, with 5 bases between. CDR1 is SNHLY and CDR2 is FYNNEI in the germline V gene.

The chain couples TRBV30 to TRBJ1-5, with 7 bases lining up with TRBD1. CDR1 is GTSNPN, CDR2 SVGIG, per germline (reference sequence). The V and J ends lost 2 bases and 5 bases, in that order; junction bases with no gene match: 9. This CDR3 is built from 15 residues. CDR3 coding DNA: TGTGCCTGGAGTCGGGGAGGGGGCGATTATCAGCCCCAGCATTTT. It is translated as CAWSRGGGDYQPQHF.

The V gene is TRBV30, the J gene TRBJ2-3, with 8 positions matching TRBD1. This CDR3 comprises 12 residues. With V trimmed by 4 bases and J by 7 bases, 4 bases remained unmatched. Germline assignment: CDR1 GTSNPN and CDR2 SVGIG (reference sequence). This chain's CDR3 is CAWTGGANTQYF. The CDR3 nucleotides read TGTGCCTGGACAGGGGGCGCAAATACGCAGTATTTT.

The chain combines TRBV4-3 with TRBJ1-2; D is possibly TRBD1 (5 bases). The CDR3 is made up of 14 amino acids. Germline CDR1 and CDR2: LGHNA and YSLEER. Trimming left V 3 bases short and J 8 bases short, with 16 bases between. CDR3 sequence (DNA): TGCGCCAGCAGCCAGCCGGGACCTTCGTGGGGCTACACCTTC. Amino acids: CASSQPGPSWGYTF.

The gene calls are TRBV18 and TRBJ2-6; 12 bases line up with TRBD2. This CDR3 is 17 amino acids long. From germline, CDR1 is KGHSH and CDR2 LQKENI. V dropped 5 bases and J dropped 0; count of bases not matched to a gene: 2. The CDR3 DNA sequence: TGTGCCAGCTCAATACTAGCGGGAGGCTCTGGGGCCAACGTCCTGACTTTC. Translating it yields CASSILAGGSGANVLTF.

This chain joins TRBV7-9 and TRBJ2-3, with 8 nucleotides matching TRBD2. Germline values: CDR1 SEHNR, CDR2 FQNEAQ (reference sequence). The V and J ends lost 4 bases and 2 bases, in that order; junction bases with no gene match: 5. The CDR3 is made up of 15 amino acids. The CDR3 protein is CASSSLAGFTDTQYF. Written as DNA, the CDR3 is TGTGCCAGCAGCTCATTAGCGGGATTCACAGATACGCAGTATTTT. The whole variable domain, remainder taken from reference TRBV7-9 and TRBJ2-3, is DTGVSQNPRHKITKRGQNVTFRCDPISEHNRLYWYRQTLGQGPEFLTYFQNEAQLEKSRLLSDRFSAERPKGSFSTLEIQRTEQGDSAMYLCASSSLAGFTDTQYFGPGTRLTVL.

This chain connects TRBV5-4 to TRBJ2-7; 11 bases are shared with TRBD2. After removal of 3 bases from V and 1 base from J, the junction contained 6 bases not matched to a gene. Germline V gives CDR1 SGHNT, CDR2 YYREEE (reference sequence). CDR3 length equals 16 residues. The CDR3 is CASSSPGLAASYEQYF. DNA for the CDR3: TGTGCCAGCAGCTCACCGGGACTAGCGGCATCCTACGAGCAGTACTTC.

This chain uses TRBV6-5 with TRBJ1-2; D is uncertain. Germline CDR1 reads MNHEY; CDR2 reads SVGAGI. The V end was cut by 6 bases, the J end by 4 bases, with 15 bases between. The CDR3 loop spans 14 amino acids. For the CDR3, the DNA is TGTGCCAGCAGACCTTCCCTTAGGAGCTATGGCTACACCTTC. This gives the protein CASRPSLRSYGYTF.

Only one count was recorded for this clone. The chain couples TRBV19 to TRBJ2-3, with D unclear. CDR1 LNHDA and CDR2 SQIVND come from the germline V gene (reference sequence). The CDR3 runs to 11 residues. Trimming left V 3 bases short and J 5 bases short, with 3 bases between. This chain's CDR3 is CASSMQDTQYF. CDR3 DNA: TGTGCCAGTAGTATGCAAGATACGCAGTATTTT. The variable domain in full, completed from reference TRBV19 and TRBJ2-3, reads DGGITQSPKYLFRKEGQNVTLSCEQNLNHDAMYWYRQDPGQGLRLIYYSQIVNDFQKGDIAEGYSVSREKKESFPLTVTSAQKNPTAFYLCASSMQDTQYFGPGTRLTVL.

The chain is built from TRBV9 and TRBJ1-6; D is possibly TRBD1 (5 bases). The CDR3 sequence is 14 residues long. The V end lost 3 bases, the J end lost 7 bases, and 11 bases lay between the germline ends. CDR1 and CDR2 from the germline V gene are SGDLS and YYNGEE. The CDR3 here is CASSARVGNSPLHF. DNA for the CDR3: TGTGCCAGCAGCGCCAGGGTAGGGAATTCACCCCTCCACTTT.